The 30 T cell receptor beta chains in this list originate from one sample, sequenced in a study of STAT5B mutations in CD4+ large granular lymphocyte leukemia. Profiled with immunoSEQ multiplex PCR; TCRdb holds only in-frame clones, not every one. The table shows 30,000 to 35,000 clones, with about 90% occurring only once. Sequencing input: CD4+ T cells from blood buffy coats. All receptors come from a human donor in good health.

V usage is TRBV18 and J usage is TRBJ2-3; 7 bases agree with TRBD1. The J segment lost 3 bases and the V segment lost 3 bases, leaving 6 bases of the junction unmatched. This CDR3 has 15 residues. CDR1 and CDR2 from the germline V gene are KGHSH and LQKENI. The chain's CDR3 is CASSPRQGKTDTQYF. The CDR3 DNA follows: TGTGCCAGCTCACCCCGACAGGGAAAGACAGATACGCAGTATTTT.

This rearrangement joins TRBV7-9 to TRBJ1-2; tentatively, D is TRBD1 (5 bases). Trimming cost V 2 bases and J 3 bases, with 13 bases left between them. Germline CDR1 reads SEHNR; CDR2 reads FQNEAQ (reference sequence). CDR3 size: 15 residues. The CDR3 here is CASSLSRDFDYGYTF. The CDR3 DNA is TGTGCCAGCAGCTTATCCAGGGATTTCGACTATGGCTACACCTTC.

This clone is a singleton in its sample. The chain links TRBV5-4 to TRBJ2-2, with unresolved D. Germline assignment: CDR1 SGHNT and CDR2 YYREEE (reference sequence). The V end was cut by 0 bases, the J end by 2 bases, with 8 bases between. The CDR3 spans 15 residues. CDR3 region: CASSLGQGNTGELFF. The CDR3 nucleotides are TGTGCCAGCAGCTTGGGGCAAGGTAACACCGGGGAGCTGTTTTTT.

V gene TRBV15 combines with J gene TRBJ2-3; 8 bases are shared with TRBD2. The CDR3 has 12 amino acids. Trimming took 4 bases from V and 10 from J; bases not matched to a gene: 4. Germline V gives CDR1 LNHNV, CDR2 YYDKDF (reference sequence). The CDR3 here is CATSTQRESQYF. The CDR3 DNA follows: TGTGCCACCAGCACCCAGCGGGAGTCGCAGTATTTT. The full variable domain, its missing parts supplied by reference TRBV15 and TRBJ2-3, is DAMVIQNPRYQVTQFGKPVTLSCSQTLNHNVMYWYQQKSSQAPKLLFHYYDKDFNNEADTPDNFQSRRPNTSFCFLDIRSPGLGDTAMYLCATSTQRESQYFGPGTRLTVL.

This sequence joins TRBV2 and TRBJ2-1; 12 nucleotides line up with TRBD1. CDR3 size: 15 residues. The junction had 7 bases not matched to a gene; V was cut back by 6 bases and J by 7 bases. Germline V CDR1 and CDR2: SNHLY, FYNNEI. The chain's CDR3 is CASSSGTGGWNEQFF. In DNA form, the CDR3 reads TGTGCCAGCAGCTCCGGGACAGGGGGCTGGAATGAGCAGTTCTTC.

The chain couples TRBV6-1 to TRBJ1-5, with 8 nucleotides matching TRBD1. The CDR3 is 13 residues long. The V gene end was trimmed by 6 bases and the J gene end by 7 bases; junction bases not matched to a gene: 5. CDR1 and CDR2 from the germline V gene are MNHNS and SASEGT. Written as DNA, the CDR3 is TGTGCCAGCAGCCCACAGGGGGACCAGCCCCAGCATTTT. Its protein is CASSPQGDQPQHF.

The chain employs TRBV11-2 and TRBJ2-1; D remains unclear. The CDR3 is 12 residues long. Trimming took off 5 bases at V and 6 bases at J, with 8 bases between the two ends. Germline loops: CDR1 SGHAT, CDR2 FQNNGV. CDR3 loop: CASSDPRNEQFF. The CDR3 region has the DNA TGTGCCAGCAGCGATCCTCGCAATGAGCAGTTCTTC.

V gene TRBV14 combines with J gene TRBJ2-7; D call uncertain. Looked up from germline, CDR1 is SGHDN and CDR2 is FVKESK. Trimming stripped 4 bases from V and 0 bases from J, with 10 bases between. The CDR3 spans 14 residues. The CDR3 here is CASSLMSVSYEQYF. The CDR3 DNA is TGTGCCAGCAGCCTGATGAGCGTCTCCTACGAGCAGTACTTC.

V and J are TRBV27 and TRBJ1-2; D may be TRBD1 (6 bases). Trimming shortened V by 2 bases and J by 5 bases, and 9 bases separated the two germline ends. This CDR3 has 13 amino acids. Germline V lookup: CDR1 MNHEY, CDR2 SMNVEV (reference sequence). CDR3: CASSLRQGYGYTF. CDR3 sequence (DNA): TGTGCCAGCAGTTTAAGGCAGGGGTATGGCTACACCTTC.

The rearrangement joins TRBV19 to TRBJ2-1; either TRBD1 or TRBD2 may fit D (5 bases each). This CDR3 is built from 14 residues. V dropped 6 bases and J dropped 6 bases, with 15 bases sitting between them. Germline V gene sequence: CDR1 LNHDA, CDR2 SQIVND (reference sequence). The CDR3 DNA reads TGTGCCAGTAGCCCTTGGGGGAGTGGCAATGAGCAGTTCTTC. The encoded protein is CASSPWGSGNEQFF.

This clone was found a few times. The chain combines TRBV7-2 with TRBJ2-7, with TRBD1 identical over 7 bases. The CDR3 sequence is 14 residues long. CDR1 is SGHTA and CDR2 is FQGNSA in the germline V gene. With V trimmed by 2 bases and J by 6 bases, 7 bases remained unmatched. DNA of the CDR3: TGTGCCAGCAGCTTAATAGGGGGCGGGTTCGAGCAGTACTTC. Protein product: CASSLIGGGFEQYF.

The chain employs TRBV29-1 and TRBJ2-1; 7 bases fit TRBD2. The CDR3 contains 16 residues. Germline CDR1 and CDR2: SQVTM and ANQGSEA. The trim removed 1 base at V and 1 base at J, leaving 7 bases unmatched. The CDR3 DNA reads TGCAGCGTTGAAGCCGGGGCTAGCGGATCCTACAATGAGCAGTTCTTC. Encoded protein: CSVEAGASGSYNEQFF.

This chain joins TRBV2 and TRBJ1-6, with 7 nucleotides matching TRBD1. Germline V gene lookup returns CDR1 SNHLY and CDR2 FYNNEI. Germline trimming cut 4 bases from V and 9 bases from J; bases unmatched to any gene: 3. This CDR3 spans 13 amino acids. The DNA for the CDR3 is TGTGCCAGCAGTGCGCAGGGGGGTTCACCCCTCCACTTT. Its protein is CASSAQGGSPLHF. Complete variable domain (other parts from reference TRBV2 and TRBJ1-6): EPEVTQTPSHQVTQMGQEVILRCVPISNHLYFYWYRQILGQKVEFLVSFYNNEISEKSEIFDDQFSVERPDGSNFTLKIRSTKLEDSAMYFCASSAQGGSPLHFGNGTRLTVT.

The V and J genes are TRBV4-3 and TRBJ2-3, with TRBD1 matching 7 bases. The germline gives CDR1 LGHNA, CDR2 YSLEER. This CDR3 contains 15 residues. V was pared by 4 bases and J by 4 bases, with 8 bases of the junction left unmatched. For the CDR3, the DNA is TGCGCCAGCAGCCCCCGACAGGGCGGAGCAGATACGCAGTATTTT. Translating gives CASSPRQGGADTQYF.

DNA of the CDR3: TGTGCCATCAGGAAGGAGGGAGGGATGAACACTGAAGCTTTCTTT. Encoded protein: CAIRKEGGMNTEAFF. The chain couples TRBV10-3 to TRBJ1-1; D call uncertain. V lost 6 bases to trimming and J lost 0 bases, with 14 bases between them. The CDR3 extends over 15 amino acids. Germline CDR1 is ENHRY and CDR2 is SYGVKD.

This chain uses TRBV5-1 with TRBJ1-4, with D unclear. The germline gives CDR1 SGHRS, CDR2 YFSETQ. There are 16 residues in the CDR3. V lost 0 bases and J lost 4, with 13 bases in between. CDR3 sequence reads: CASSLEGSPINEKLFF. CDR3 DNA sequence: TGCGCCAGCAGCTTGGAAGGCAGCCCAATTAATGAAAAACTGTTTTTT.

The chain carries TRBV5-4 and TRBJ2-5; D perhaps matches TRBD2 (6 bases). With 4 bases removed from V and 3 bases from J, the gap between germline ends came to 13 bases. This CDR3 contains 14 residues. CDR1 SGHNT and CDR2 YYREEE come from the germline V gene (reference sequence). CDR3 region: CASSKELAEETQYF. Here the CDR3 DNA reads TGTGCCAGCAGCAAGGAGTTAGCGGAAGAGACCCAGTACTTC.

The rearrangement uses TRBV9 and TRBJ2-1; D might be TRBD2 (5 bases). CDR1 is SGDLS and CDR2 is YYNGEE in the germline V gene. This CDR3 is 12 amino acids long. V lost 7 bases and J 9 bases, leaving 14 bases between the germline ends. In DNA form, the CDR3 reads TGTGCCAGCGGTGCGGAGGTAGGTGAGCAGTTCTTC. Translating gives CASGAEVGEQFF.

In this sample, this clone turned up once. The genes are TRBV15 and TRBJ1-1; D unclear. Germline loops: CDR1 LNHNV, CDR2 YYDKDF (reference sequence). V dropped 4 bases and J dropped 1 base, with 7 bases sitting between them. This CDR3 contains 13 residues. Here the CDR3 reads CATSIRGNTEAFF. CDR3 nucleotides: TGTGCCACCAGCATCCGGGGGAACACTGAAGCTTTCTTT. Together with reference TRBV15 and TRBJ1-1, the CDR3 gives the full variable domain: DAMVIQNPRYQVTQFGKPVTLSCSQTLNHNVMYWYQQKSSQAPKLLFHYYDKDFNNEADTPDNFQSRRPNTSFCFLDIRSPGLGDTAMYLCATSIRGNTEAFFGQGTRLTVV.

For the CDR3, the DNA is TGTGCCAGTAGTACCCACGAGGCGGGAGTAGACGAGCAGTACTTC. Its protein is CASSTHEAGVDEQYF. This chain connects TRBV19 to TRBJ2-7; 7 nucleotides align to TRBD2. CDR1 and CDR2 (germline): LNHDA, SQIVND (reference sequence). This CDR3 has 15 residues. Losses at the gene ends were 4 bases for V and 5 bases for J; bases not matched to a gene: 11.

The V gene is TRBV9, the J gene TRBJ2-2; perhaps D is TRBD1 or TRBD2 (6 bases each). Between the trimmed V and J ends, which lost 0 bases and 5 bases, there was a span of 11 bases. The CDR3 covers 15 residues. Germline loops: CDR1 SGDLS, CDR2 YYNGEE. In DNA form, the CDR3 reads TGTGCCAGCAGCGTAGGAGGGGGGATGACCGGGGAGCTGTTTTTT. Translation gives CASSVGGGMTGELFF. The variable domain in full, completed from reference TRBV9 and TRBJ2-2, reads DSGVTQTPKHLITATGQRVTLRCSPRSGDLSVYWYQQSLDQGLQFLIQYYNGEERAKGNILERFSAQQFPDLHSELNLSSLELGDSALYFCASSVGGGMTGELFFGEGSRLTVL.

The rearrangement joins TRBV5-4 to TRBJ2-1; 7 bases match TRBD2. Germline V lookup: CDR1 SGHNT, CDR2 YYREEE (reference sequence). The CDR3 extends over 14 amino acids. V dropped 1 base and J dropped 7; count of bases not matched to a gene: 5. DNA for the CDR3: TGTGCCAGCAGCTTGCGTCTAGCGGCTAATGAGCAGTTCTTC. Amino acid sequence: CASSLRLAANEQFF.

V and J are TRBV6-6 and TRBJ2-2; either TRBD1 or TRBD2 may fit D (5 bases each). Germline CDR1 and CDR2: MNHNY and SVGAGI (reference sequence). The CDR3 runs to 15 residues. With 5 bases removed from V and 1 base from J, the gap between germline ends came to 11 bases. The CDR3 is CASSPGRRNTGELFF. The CDR3 nucleotides read TGTGCCAGCAGTCCGGGACGTAGGAACACCGGGGAGCTGTTTTTT.

V usage is TRBV7-2 and J usage is TRBJ2-3; no definite D call. Germline assignment: CDR1 SGHTA and CDR2 FQGNSA. This CDR3 has 18 amino acids. V was pared by 5 bases and J by 2 bases, with 23 bases between. This chain's CDR3 is CASSKEVITAMITDTQYF. The CDR3 nucleotides read TGTGCCAGCAGCAAAGAGGTTATTACGGCGATGATCACAGATACGCAGTATTTT.

The genes are TRBV2 and TRBJ2-7, with 9 nucleotides matching TRBD2. Losses at the gene ends were 0 bases for V and 2 bases for J; bases not matched to a gene: 17. The germline gives CDR1 SNHLY, CDR2 FYNNEI. The CDR3 totals 20 residues. The CDR3 region has the DNA TGTGCCAGCAGTGAAGCCCGCGGGGGTAGCGGGAGTTGGCCCCCCTACGAGCAGTACTTC. It specifies CASSEARGGSGSWPPYEQYF.

The rearrangement links TRBV18 to TRBJ2-2; the D is unclear. The CDR3 has 16 amino acids. The germline V gene encodes CDR1 KGHSH and CDR2 LQKENI. The V gene lost 3 bases and the J gene lost 0 bases, with 11 bases spanning the gap. CDR3 bases: TGTGCCAGCTCACCCACGGTAGTTGCGAACACCGGGGAGCTGTTTTTT. As protein: CASSPTVVANTGELFF.

The rearrangement links TRBV11-2 to TRBJ2-7; no clear D gene. Trimming removed 0 bases from V and 6 bases from J, with 12 bases in between. Germline values: CDR1 SGHAT, CDR2 FQNNGV. CDR3 length: 14 residues. As DNA, the CDR3 is TGTGCCAGCAGCTTAGATGCAGGTTCGGGCGAGCAGTACTTC. It translates to CASSLDAGSGEQYF.

CDR3: CASSQRAGLQETQYF. The DNA for the CDR3 is TGTGCCAGCAGCCAACGAGCGGGCCTCCAAGAGACCCAGTACTTC. This chain uses TRBV4-2 with TRBJ2-5; D is possibly TRBD2 (6 bases). Germline loops: CDR1 LGHNA, CDR2 YNFKEQ. Trimming took off 2 bases at V and 1 base at J, with 11 bases between the two ends. CDR3 length equals 15 residues.

The chain combines TRBV4-2 with TRBJ2-1; 15 bases line up with TRBD2. Trimming took 3 bases from V and 14 from J; bases not matched to a gene: 5. This CDR3 comprises 14 residues. CDR1 and CDR2 (germline): LGHNA, YNFKEQ. CDR3 bases: TGTGCCAGCAGCCAGGGACTAGCGGGAGGACGAGAGTTCTTC. It specifies CASSQGLAGGREFF.

The V and J genes are TRBV28 and TRBJ2-3; no firm D call. The germline CDR1 and CDR2 sequences are MDHEN and SYDVKM. This CDR3 comprises 13 residues. V was pared by 5 bases and J by 2 bases, with 8 bases between. The CDR3, as DNA: TGTGCCAGCAGTCAGGCTGACACAGATACGCAGTATTTT. Protein: CASSQADTDTQYF.